A selection of T cell receptor beta chains follows, all from one sample in a study of T cell responses to AZD1222 COVID-19 vaccine. Measured with immunoSEQ multiplex PCR; TCRdb has only the in-frame clones, and not every one. The sample includes about 180,000 clones, approximately 86% seen only once; the top ten take less than 3%. The material sequenced was peripheral blood, taken on day 0 of AZD1222 vaccination. The origin of the receptors is an adult in good health. CDR3s leave out the opening cysteine and the closing phenylalanine or tryptophan. The D gene is left open where the match is weak. For some rows the clone size is stated as once, few or many, or as a class when expanded; others skip it.

D gene: TRBD2; J gene: TRBJ2-1; clone size: -; V gene: TRBV3-1/TRBV3-2; CDR3 protein: ASSQQLAGANEQF
D gene: TRBD1; J gene: TRBJ1-2; clone size: -; V gene: TRBV28; CDR3 protein: ASSSPGQVYGYT
D gene: -; J gene: TRBJ1-3; clone size: -; V gene: TRBV11-2; CDR3 protein: ASRQQNGLNTIY
D gene: -; J gene: TRBJ2-3; clone size: -; V gene: TRBV7-2; CDR3 protein: ASSLGRGSTDTQY
D gene: -; J gene: TRBJ1-1; clone size: -; V gene: TRBV15; CDR3 protein: ATSRDSAGEAF
D gene: TRBD1; J gene: TRBJ2-7; clone size: -; V gene: TRBV6-5; CDR3 protein: ASSYWTGDYYEQY
D gene: -; J gene: TRBJ2-7; clone size: -; V gene: TRBV11-2; CDR3 protein: ASSLDGISYEQY
D gene: TRBD2; J gene: TRBJ2-7; clone size: once; V gene: TRBV5-6; CDR3 protein: ASSLSISGTIYEQY
D gene: TRBD2; J gene: TRBJ2-2; clone size: -; V gene: TRBV30; CDR3 protein: AWIKAGGMNTGELF
D gene: -; J gene: TRBJ2-3; clone size: -; V gene: TRBV12-3/TRBV12-4; CDR3 protein: ASSFSDTQY
D gene: -; J gene: TRBJ2-7; clone size: -; V gene: TRBV21-1; CDR3 protein: ASSNGTGGPSAEQY
D gene: TRBD2; J gene: TRBJ2-3; clone size: -; V gene: TRBV27; CDR3 protein: ASSRWTSGTDTQY
D gene: TRBD1; J gene: TRBJ2-1; clone size: -; V gene: TRBV7-9; CDR3 protein: AFKGQGLLYNEQF
D gene: TRBD2; J gene: TRBJ2-1; clone size: -; V gene: TRBV6-6; CDR3 protein: ASRLPGLANNEQF
D gene: -; J gene: TRBJ2-1; clone size: -; V gene: TRBV7-9; CDR3 protein: ASSLARGGYNEQF
D gene: -; J gene: TRBJ1-6; clone size: once; V gene: TRBV5-1; CDR3 protein: ASSLEGVQGYNSPLH
D gene: -; J gene: TRBJ1-4; clone size: -; V gene: TRBV28; CDR3 protein: ASSSRGRRVEKLF
D gene: -; J gene: TRBJ1-1; clone size: -; V gene: TRBV2; CDR3 protein: ASMTDFMNTEAF
D gene: -; J gene: TRBJ1-3; clone size: -; V gene: TRBV14; CDR3 protein: ASSLRTFGNTIY
D gene: TRBD1; J gene: TRBJ1-4; clone size: -; V gene: TRBV6-5; CDR3 protein: ASRPQTGRGEKLF
D gene: -; J gene: TRBJ1-1; clone size: -; V gene: TRBV29-1; CDR3 protein: SVATPLAGQKNTEAF
D gene: TRBD1; J gene: TRBJ1-2; clone size: -; V gene: TRBV28; CDR3 protein: ASSPPTGGTPYGYT
D gene: -; J gene: TRBJ1-1; clone size: -; V gene: TRBV9; CDR3 protein: ASSALGTEAF
D gene: -; J gene: TRBJ2-1; clone size: -; V gene: TRBV15; CDR3 protein: ATTPDGQGASNEQF
D gene: -; J gene: TRBJ1-2; clone size: -; V gene: TRBV2; CDR3 protein: ASRRDYGYT
D gene: -; J gene: TRBJ2-7; clone size: -; V gene: TRBV5-8; CDR3 protein: ASSRIWGDYEQY
D gene: TRBD1; J gene: TRBJ2-7; clone size: -; V gene: TRBV5-1; CDR3 protein: ASSLAAGQGAYEQY
D gene: -; J gene: TRBJ2-7; clone size: -; V gene: TRBV7-9; CDR3 protein: ASSFFSGSLLNYEQY
D gene: TRBD2; J gene: TRBJ2-7; clone size: -; V gene: TRBV6-6; CDR3 protein: ASSYAGLAGGEQY